This T cell receptor beta chain is drawn from a study of blood T cell repertoires in COVID-19. Study in general: COVID-19 samples, acute and convalescent, were from the United States, Italy and Spain. Sources were T cells, B-cell-depleted T cells, or PBMCs; the material itself was cDNA or gDNA.

This clone was found a few times. Original analysis: Amplification of reference gene primers provided the estimated nucleated cell counts. This table comes from immunoSEQ multiplex PCR, and its TCRdb copy is limited to in-frame clones, with some not included. The DNA gave D and trimming, while V, J and clone size come from that table. The data contain tens of thousands of clones, approximately 90% of them seen just once; the ten biggest clones take up about 2.5%. This CDR3 spans 15 amino acids. The V and J ends lost 2 bases and 5 bases respectively, with 15 bases between them. Per germline, CDR1 KGHDR and CDR2 SFDVKD.

The TCR originated in a human donor with active COVID-19. The donor label of this sample is uncertain. V and J are TRBV24-1 and TRBJ2-7; tentative D call: TRBD2 (5 bases). The sequenced sample consisted of peripheral blood. CDR3 sequence (DNA): TGTGCCACCAGTGATTCTGGAACGGGAACTGACGAGCAGTACTTC. This sequence encodes CATSDSGTGTDEQYF.